A selection of T cell receptor beta chains follows, all from one sample in a study of T-cell reconstitution after alpha-beta-depleted transplantation in children. TCRdb re-called the PCR reads through MiXCR, storing one row per CDR3 protein. Among about 980,000 distinct CDR3 sequences, roughly 29% were seen once, and the ten largest hold over 25%. The sequencing used PBMCs, mostly from graft donor cells, collected 360 days after TCRalphabeta/CD19-depleted stem cell transplant. The origin of the receptors is a boy under two years old who had a stem cell transplant for SCID, so the T cells may come from the graft donor. Each CDR3 is given without its conserved first and last residue. The order of the fields is J gene, V gene, clone size, CDR3 protein. Rows give clone size only sometimes, using once, few, many, or a class for an expanded clone.

TRBJ2-7 | TRBV4-1 | NA | ASSQVRLEPYEQY
TRBJ2-3 | TRBV3-1 | few | ASSQRSLAGGATDTQY
TRBJ1-3 | TRBV18 | NA | ASSPNGISGNTIY
TRBJ2-3 | TRBV24-1 | NA | ATSDRDSGTDTQY
TRBJ1-5 | TRBV15 | few | ATSRTDNSNQPQH
TRBJ2-7 | TRBV12-3/TRBV12-4 | few | ASSRSGGAYEQY
TRBJ2-1 | TRBV20-1 | NA | SAALSDRSYNEQF
TRBJ2-3 | TRBV20-1 | NA | SATATTDTQY
TRBJ2-5 | TRBV28 | many | ASTPNPTGAKTQY
TRBJ2-6 | TRBV5-1 | NA | ASSSMISSGANVLT
TRBJ1-1 | TRBV28 | NA | ASSPALSPTEAF
TRBJ2-7 | TRBV25-1 | NA | ASSGAGTGEQY
TRBJ2-7 | TRBV12-3/TRBV12-4 | NA | ASARGFYEQY
TRBJ1-3 | TRBV5-1 | NA | ASSPSGLTSGNTIY
TRBJ2-1 | TRBV29-1 | NA | SGRGAGPNNEQF
TRBJ2-2 | TRBV5-6 | NA | ASSLALSRGINTGELF
TRBJ1-2 | TRBV4-1 | NA | ASSQVWVARKRTTDGYT
TRBJ2-3 | TRBV4-2 | NA | ASSQTLQRGTDTQY
TRBJ2-1 | TRBV12-3/TRBV12-4 | NA | ASSFSQGVNEQF
TRBJ1-1 | TRBV29-1 | few | SSRENTEAF
TRBJ2-7 | TRBV3-1 | NA | ASRGTGDYEQY
TRBJ2-5 | TRBV6-2/TRBV6-3 | NA | ASSSAGLASETQY
TRBJ2-1 | TRBV5-1 | NA | ASSLGEGLGYNEQF
TRBJ2-1 | TRBV12-3/TRBV12-4 | NA | ASSSGPPSFLPRQF
TRBJ2-1 | TRBV9 | few | ASSVGRAWDEQF
TRBJ1-1 | TRBV12-3/TRBV12-4 | NA | ASSLRGRGNTEAF
TRBJ2-1 | TRBV9 | few | ASSVDQRGYNEQF
TRBJ2-3 | TRBV7-2 | few | ASSPRDTSLGGTQY